These T cell receptor beta chains were read from a single sample in a study of blood T cell repertoires in COVID-19. Only in-frame clones appear in the TCRdb table, and some are missing; sequencing was by immunoSEQ multiplex PCR. Found here are 100,000 to 150,000 clones, almost 85% of them singletons; the top ten hold about 12%. The material sequenced was peripheral blood. These receptors all come from a woman aged 30 to 39 who had recovered from COVID-19. Each CDR3 is given with its conserved first and last residue. Fields, in order: V gene, CDR3 protein.

TRBV14 | CASSQPGLNYNEQFF
TRBV6-5 | CASSGTALYGYTF
TRBV3-1/TRBV3-2 | CASSLSSVADTQYF
TRBV5-1 | CASSLGQGFTDTQYF
TRBV5-1 | CASSPGQGVEKLFF
TRBV30 | CAWSRTGFAGELFF
TRBV5-6 | CASSLELRVGWEQYF
TRBV12-3/TRBV12-4 | CASRPRNSPLHF
TRBV5-4 | CANGLAGGRDTDTQYF
TRBV14 | CASSRASATSPGQPYGYTF
TRBV19 | CASSKGLAGGNEQYF
TRBV27 | CASSPEGRDSLTGTALDTQYF
TRBV18 | CASSPTVVVARETQYF
TRBV2 | CASTVPADSGANVLTF
TRBV5-4 | CASSMGRDTEAFF
TRBV5-5 | CASSRTSGNTGELFF
TRBV9 | CASSEGTGTTDTQYF
TRBV11-3 | CASSRGLAGLDEQFF
TRBV27 | CASRGGMENYGYTF
TRBV5-1 | CASSLAQGTEAFF
TRBV6-1 | CASSEARGRTKKLFF
TRBV27 | CASSLDRDNQPQHF
TRBV2 | CASSLGQGASTGELFF
TRBV7-9 | CASSEVGQRAYEQYF
TRBV7-9 | CASSSDRVDGYTF
TRBV6-4 | CASSPRTTGELFF
TRBV6-1 | CASSEVGLSGNTIYF
TRBV10-3 | CATQGSDRGHAEAFF
TRBV5-4 | CASRSRTSGGSNTQYF
TRBV9 | CASSAPDGQRNTEAFF
TRBV5-5 | CASSYTGYEKLFF
TRBV5-6 | CASSSTPSYEQYF
TRBV5-6 | CASSLDYRDYEQYF
TRBV18 | CASSPGTSGDADTQYF
TRBV9 | CASSVANRDNHYGYTF
TRBV6-5 | CASSYEGGNSPLHF
TRBV5-1 | CASSLRVAGEGETQYF
TRBV5-4 | CASSLWGGRQETQYF
TRBV6-2/TRBV6-3 | CASSMDRPAPNTEAFF
TRBV6-5 | CASSPGTSTYEQYF
TRBV14 | CASSRGGVTEAFF
TRBV5-1 | CASSLAGPSTDTQYF
TRBV11-1 | CASSSARELDNEQFF
TRBV6-5 | CASRTEREAFF
TRBV2 | CASRWTGGNTEAFF
TRBV18 | CASSPPGQRSTDTQYF
TRBV28 | CASGRAQGNEKLFF
TRBV7-8 | CASRKRGTPQETQYF
TRBV4-2 | CASSQDRGGGETQYF
TRBV6-1 | CASSEAAGDADTQYF
TRBV20-1 | CSASPRGLGQPQHF
TRBV5-4 | CASSFSGQTYTEAFF
TRBV9 | CASSGHSGQPVYEQYF
TRBV6-2/TRBV6-3 | CASSYGTGLNTEAFF